The entry below gives a single T cell receptor (beta chain) sequence along with its context. Its specificity is not known. The CDR3 is 14 residues long. Trimming removed 7 bases from V and 6 bases from J, with 17 bases in between. CDR1 and CDR2 (germline): SGHNT, YYREEE (reference sequence). This sample was included in a study of T cell responses to AZD1222 COVID-19 vaccine. General observations from the study: Regions 160-218 and 743-854 held dominance among vaccine-associated CD4 TCRs, which spanned spike. Only 5 or 6 people who got AZD1222 tested seropositive at baseline.

Sequenced by immunoSEQ multiplex PCR; TCRdb stores in-frame clones only, minus some. The sample includes approximately 140,000 clones, roughly 89% of them seen just once. The sequence was collected from an adult in good health. The sequenced sample was peripheral blood, obtained on day 0 of AZD1222 vaccination. The chain couples TRBV5-4 to TRBJ2-1, with a possible D match to TRBD2 (6 bases). The CDR3 protein is CASRDGSLLNEQFF. In nucleotides, the CDR3 is TGTGCCAGCCGGGACGGGAGTTTACTCAATGAGCAGTTCTTC.